A single T cell receptor (beta chain) is shown here with its context. This specimen belongs to a study of blood T cell repertoires in COVID-19. In the study overall: Acute and convalescent COVID-19 specimens originated in the United States, Italy and Spain. The analysed material was cDNA or gDNA that came from T cells, B-cell-depleted T cells, or PBMCs.

In the source study's methods: Quantification of nucleated cells was approximated via reference gene primer amplification. Generated by immunoSEQ multiplex PCR, the TCRdb table keeps only in-frame clones and is missing some. The V and J calls and the clone size are those of that table, but D and trimming were determined from the DNA. The table includes 160,000 or so clones, around four fifths detected once. Germline values: CDR1 MNHEY, CDR2 SVGAGI. With 5 bases removed from V and 4 bases from J, the gap between germline ends came to 14 bases. The CDR3 sequence is 15 residues long. This sequence joins TRBV6-5 and TRBJ2-2, with D maybe TRBD2 (6 bases). The sequenced material came from peripheral blood. This receptor was identified in a man in his 70s who had recovered from COVID-19. For the CDR3, the DNA is TGTGCCAGCAGTCCCCGATCCGGGGGCACCGGGGAGCTGTTTTTT. Encoded protein: CASSPRSGGTGELFF.